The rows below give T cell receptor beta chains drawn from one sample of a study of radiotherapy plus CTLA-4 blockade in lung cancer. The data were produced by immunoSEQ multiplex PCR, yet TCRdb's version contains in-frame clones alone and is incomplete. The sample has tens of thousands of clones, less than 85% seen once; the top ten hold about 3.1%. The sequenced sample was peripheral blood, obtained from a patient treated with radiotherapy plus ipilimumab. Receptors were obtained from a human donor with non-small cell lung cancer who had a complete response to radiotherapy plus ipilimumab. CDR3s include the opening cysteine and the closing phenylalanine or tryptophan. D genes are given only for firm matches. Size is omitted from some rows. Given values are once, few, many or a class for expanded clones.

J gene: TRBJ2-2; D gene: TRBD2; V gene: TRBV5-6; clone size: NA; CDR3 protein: CASSLAGLAVNTGELFF; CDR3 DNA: TGTGCCAGCAGCTTGGCGGGACTAGCGGTGAACACCGGGGAGCTGTTTTTT
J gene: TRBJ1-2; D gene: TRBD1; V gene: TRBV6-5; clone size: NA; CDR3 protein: CASSRQGQSGYGYTF; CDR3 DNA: TGTGCCAGCAGTCGACAGGGTCAATCCGGCTATGGCTACACCTTC
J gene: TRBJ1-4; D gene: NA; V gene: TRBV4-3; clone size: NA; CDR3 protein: CASSLQWAVVSEKLFF; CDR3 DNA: TGCGCCAGCAGCCTTCAGTGGGCCGTAGTAAGTGAAAAACTGTTTTTT
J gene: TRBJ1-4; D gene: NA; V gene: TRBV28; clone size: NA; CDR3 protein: CASSRSATAGEKLFF; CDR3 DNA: TGTGCCAGCAGTAGGTCGGCGACGGCGGGTGAAAAACTGTTTTTT
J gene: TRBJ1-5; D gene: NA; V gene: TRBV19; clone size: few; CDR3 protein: CASSYRVNQPQHF; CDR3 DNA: TGTGCCAGTAGTTACAGGGTCAATCAGCCCCAGCATTTT
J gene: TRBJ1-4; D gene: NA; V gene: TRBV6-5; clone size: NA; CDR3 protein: CASSRQKPNEKLFF; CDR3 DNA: TGTGCCAGCAGTAGACAGAAACCTAATGAAAAACTGTTTTTT
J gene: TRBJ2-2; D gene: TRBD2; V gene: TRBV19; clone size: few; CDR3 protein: CASSRSGRTNTGELFF; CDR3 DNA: TGTGCCAGTAGTAGAAGCGGGAGGACGAACACCGGGGAGCTGTTTTTT
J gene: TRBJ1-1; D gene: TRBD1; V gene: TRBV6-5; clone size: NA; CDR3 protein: CASSAQDRGGTEAFF; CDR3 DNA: TGTGCCAGCAGTGCCCAGGACAGGGGGGGGACTGAAGCTTTCTTT
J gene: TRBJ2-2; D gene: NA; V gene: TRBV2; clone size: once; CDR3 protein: CASSPKTGYNTGELFF; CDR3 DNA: TGTGCCAGCAGTCCGAAAACAGGTTACAACACCGGGGAGCTGTTTTTT
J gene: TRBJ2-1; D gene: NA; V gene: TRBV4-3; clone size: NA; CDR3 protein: CASSQDPGVGGRVHNEQFF; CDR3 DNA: TGCGCCAGCAGCCAGGACCCGGGCGTGGGGGGGCGGGTTCACAATGAGCAGTTCTTC
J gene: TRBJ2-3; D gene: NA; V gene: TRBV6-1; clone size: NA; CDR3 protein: CASSEPIALSTDTQYF; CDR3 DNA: TGTGCCAGCAGTGAACCAATAGCCCTAAGCACAGATACGCAGTATTTT
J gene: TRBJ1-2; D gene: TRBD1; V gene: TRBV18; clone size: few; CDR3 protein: CASSPLQGAYGYTF; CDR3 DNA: TGTGCCAGCTCACCCCTACAGGGGGCCTATGGCTACACCTTC
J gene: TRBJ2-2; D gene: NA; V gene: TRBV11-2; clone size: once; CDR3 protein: CASSLTSRAGELFF; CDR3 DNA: TGTGCCAGCAGCTTAACTAGCCGCGCCGGGGAGCTGTTTTTT
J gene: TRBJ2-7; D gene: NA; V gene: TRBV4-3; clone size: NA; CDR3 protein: CASSQGRVQLNYEQYF; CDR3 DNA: TGCGCCAGCAGCCAAGGCCGGGTCCAACTAAACTACGAGCAGTACTTC
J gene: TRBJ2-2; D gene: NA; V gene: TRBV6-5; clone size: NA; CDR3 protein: CASRRQLRDTGELFF; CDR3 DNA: TGTGCCAGCAGGCGACAGCTTCGCGACACCGGGGAGCTGTTTTTT
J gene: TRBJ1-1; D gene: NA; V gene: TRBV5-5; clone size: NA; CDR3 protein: CASSLYLRNTEAFF; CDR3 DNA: TGTGCCAGCAGCTTATACCTTAGAAACACTGAAGCTTTCTTT
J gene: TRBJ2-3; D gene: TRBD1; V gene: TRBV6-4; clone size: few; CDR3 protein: CASSEGQGDSDTQYF; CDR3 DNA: TGTGCCAGCAGTGAAGGACAGGGGGATTCAGATACGCAGTATTTT
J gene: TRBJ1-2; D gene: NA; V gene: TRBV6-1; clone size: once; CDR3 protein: CASSENAGKNYGYTF; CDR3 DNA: TGTGCCAGCAGTGAAAATGCTGGCAAGAACTATGGCTACACCTTC
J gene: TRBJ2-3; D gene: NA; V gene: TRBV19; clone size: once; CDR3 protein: CASSRGSGSLTDTQYF; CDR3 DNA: TGTGCCAGTAGTAGGGGTAGCGGTTCTCTCACAGATACGCAGTATTTT
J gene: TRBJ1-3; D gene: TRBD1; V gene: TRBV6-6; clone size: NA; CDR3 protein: CASSAYTGVGNTIYF; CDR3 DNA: TGTGCCAGCAGTGCTTACACAGGGGTTGGAAACACCATATATTTT
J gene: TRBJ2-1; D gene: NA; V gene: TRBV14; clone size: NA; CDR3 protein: CASSRYTGTLNEQFF; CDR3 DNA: TGTGCCAGCAGCCGATACACCGGGACTTTAAATGAGCAGTTCTTC
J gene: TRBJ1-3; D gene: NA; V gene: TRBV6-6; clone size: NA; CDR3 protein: CASCGMDTIYF; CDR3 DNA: TGTGCCAGCTGCGGTATGGACACCATATATTTT
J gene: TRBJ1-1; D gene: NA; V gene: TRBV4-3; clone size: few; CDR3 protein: CASSHGGEAGSEAFF; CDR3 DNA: TGCGCCAGCAGCCATGGGGGGGAGGCTGGTTCTGAAGCTTTCTTT
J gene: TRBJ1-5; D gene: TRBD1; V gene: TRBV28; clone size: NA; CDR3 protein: CASSLYGTGGFNQPQHF; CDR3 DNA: TGTGCCAGCAGTTTATATGGGACAGGGGGCTTTAATCAGCCCCAGCATTTT
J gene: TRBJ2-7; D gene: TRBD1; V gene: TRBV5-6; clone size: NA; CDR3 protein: CASSLGQGAEQYF; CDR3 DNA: TGTGCCAGCAGCCTGGGACAGGGGGCTGAGCAGTACTTC
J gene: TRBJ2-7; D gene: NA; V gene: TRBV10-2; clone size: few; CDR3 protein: CAAFDRNRYEQYF; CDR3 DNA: TGCGCCGCCTTCGACAGGAACCGCTACGAGCAGTACTTC
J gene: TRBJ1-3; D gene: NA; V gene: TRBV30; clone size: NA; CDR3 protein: CAWSHYGGLGNTIYF; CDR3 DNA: TGTGCCTGGAGTCACTACGGGGGGCTTGGAAACACCATATATTTT
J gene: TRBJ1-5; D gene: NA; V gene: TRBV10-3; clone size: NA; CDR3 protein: CAISESQVAGVGPQHF; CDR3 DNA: TGTGCCATCAGTGAGTCTCAGGTGGCAGGTGTGGGCCCCCAGCATTTT
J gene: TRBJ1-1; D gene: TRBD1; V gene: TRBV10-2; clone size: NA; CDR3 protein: CASGQGPTEAFF; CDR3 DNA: TGCGCCAGTGGACAGGGACCCACTGAAGCTTTCTTT
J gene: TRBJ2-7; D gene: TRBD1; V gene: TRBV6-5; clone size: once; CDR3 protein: CASTRDRGQYEQYF; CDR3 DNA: TGTGCCAGCACCAGGGACAGGGGGCAATACGAGCAGTACTTC
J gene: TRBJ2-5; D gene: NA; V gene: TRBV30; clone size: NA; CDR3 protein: CAWSMEYQETQYF; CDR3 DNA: TGTGCCTGGAGTATGGAGTACCAAGAGACCCAGTACTTC
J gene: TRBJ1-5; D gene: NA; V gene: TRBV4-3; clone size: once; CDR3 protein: CASSQDLIGGRNQPQHF; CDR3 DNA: TGCGCCAGCAGCCAAGATCTGATAGGGGGTCGGAATCAGCCCCAGCATTTT
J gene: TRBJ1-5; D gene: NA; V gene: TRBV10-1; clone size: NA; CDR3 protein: CATLRTKRENSNQPQHF; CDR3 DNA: TGCGCCACCCTGAGAACTAAGCGAGAGAATAGCAATCAGCCCCAGCATTTT
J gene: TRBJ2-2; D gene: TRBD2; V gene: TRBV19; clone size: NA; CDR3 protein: CASRKTSGRADTGELFF; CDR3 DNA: TGTGCCAGTAGGAAGACTAGCGGGAGGGCCGACACCGGGGAGCTGTTTTTT
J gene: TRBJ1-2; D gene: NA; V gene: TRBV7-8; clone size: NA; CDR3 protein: CASSSEAYGYTF; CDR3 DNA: TGTGCCAGCAGCTCGGAGGCGTATGGCTACACCTTC
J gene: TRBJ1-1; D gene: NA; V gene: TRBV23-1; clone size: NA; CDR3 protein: CASSQLTGSAPKVAVTEAFF; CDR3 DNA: TGCGCCAGCAGTCAACTTACAGGGAGTGCCCCAAAAGTTGCCGTGACTGAAGCCTTCTTT
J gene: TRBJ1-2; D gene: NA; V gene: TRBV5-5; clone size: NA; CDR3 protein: CASSLDWLGSSFYGYTF; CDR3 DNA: TGTGCCAGCAGCTTGGACTGGCTAGGCTCATCCTTTTATGGCTACACCTTC
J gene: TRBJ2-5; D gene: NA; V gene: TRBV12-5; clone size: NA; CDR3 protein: CASGLGTQETQYF; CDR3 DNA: TGTGCTAGTGGTTTAGGGACACAGGAGACCCAGTACTTC
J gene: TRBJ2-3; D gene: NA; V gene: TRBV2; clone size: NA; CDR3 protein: CASSGGVSRDTQYF; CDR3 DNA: TGTGCCAGCAGCGGAGGAGTTTCGAGAGATACGCAGTATTTT
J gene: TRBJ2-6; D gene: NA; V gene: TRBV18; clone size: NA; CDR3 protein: CASSPRQNSGANVLTF; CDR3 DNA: TGTGCCAGCTCACCCCGACAGAACTCTGGGGCCAACGTCCTGACTTTC
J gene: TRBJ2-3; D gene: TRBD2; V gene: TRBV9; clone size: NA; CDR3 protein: CASSVEGGLAGVATDTQYF; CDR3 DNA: TGTGCCAGCAGCGTAGAAGGAGGACTAGCGGGGGTGGCCACAGATACGCAGTATTTT
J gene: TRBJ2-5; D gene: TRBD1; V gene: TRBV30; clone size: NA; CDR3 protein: CAWSLPTGAQETQYF; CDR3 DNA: TGTGCCTGGAGCCTCCCGACAGGGGCACAAGAGACCCAGTACTTC
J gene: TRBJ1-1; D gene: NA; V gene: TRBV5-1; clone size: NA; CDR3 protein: CASSLGSGWNTEAFF; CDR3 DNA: TGCGCCAGCAGCTTAGGGTCAGGGTGGAACACTGAAGCTTTCTTT
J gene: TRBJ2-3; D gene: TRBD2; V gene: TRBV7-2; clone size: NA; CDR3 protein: CASSTRTSGYTDTQYF; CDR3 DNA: TGTGCCAGCAGCACCCGGACTAGCGGGTACACAGATACGCAGTATTTT
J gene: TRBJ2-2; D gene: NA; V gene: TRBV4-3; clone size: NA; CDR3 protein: CASSQDGRPHTGELFF; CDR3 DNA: TGCGCCAGCAGCCAAGACGGCAGGCCTCACACCGGGGAGCTGTTTTTT
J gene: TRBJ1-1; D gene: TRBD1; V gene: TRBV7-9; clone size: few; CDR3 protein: CASSTEPRTGEAFF; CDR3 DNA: TGTGCCAGCAGCACCGAGCCGAGGACAGGCGAAGCTTTCTTT
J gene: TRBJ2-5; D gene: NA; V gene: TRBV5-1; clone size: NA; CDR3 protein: CASSLTGYQETQYF; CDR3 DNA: TGCGCCAGCAGCTTAACGGGATACCAAGAGACCCAGTACTTC
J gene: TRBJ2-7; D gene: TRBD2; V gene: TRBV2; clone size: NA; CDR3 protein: CASKSSGSYEQYF; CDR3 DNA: TGTGCCAGCAAGTCTAGCGGCTCCTACGAGCAGTACTTC
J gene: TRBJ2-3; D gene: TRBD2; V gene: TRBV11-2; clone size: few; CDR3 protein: CASSARAPSGGTTDTQYF; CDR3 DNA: TGTGCCAGCAGCGCCCGCGCCCCTAGCGGAGGAACCACAGATACGCAGTATTTT
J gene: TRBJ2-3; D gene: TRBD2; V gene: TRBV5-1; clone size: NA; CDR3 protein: CASSSLAGGWDTQYF; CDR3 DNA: TGCGCCAGCAGCAGCCTAGCGGGAGGTTGGGATACGCAGTATTTT
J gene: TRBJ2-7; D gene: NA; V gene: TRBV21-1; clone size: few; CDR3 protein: CASNLRGWQYF; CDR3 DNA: TGTGCCAGCAACCTACGGGGATGGCAGTACTTC
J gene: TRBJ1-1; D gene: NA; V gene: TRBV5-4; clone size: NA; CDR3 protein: CASSLFGRRGTEAFF; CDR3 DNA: TGTGCCAGCAGCTTGTTTGGCCGGAGGGGCACTGAAGCTTTCTTT
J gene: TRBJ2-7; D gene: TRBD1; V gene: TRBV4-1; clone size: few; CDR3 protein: CASSLQTGFGSEQYF; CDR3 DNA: TGCGCCAGCAGCCTCCAGACAGGGTTTGGTAGCGAGCAGTACTTC